This T cell receptor beta chain was captured by sequencing in a study of naive and memory T cell subsets. An oligonucleotide containing a UMI was ligated to the 3' end of TCR cDNA. Amplification of ligated cDNA took four PCR rounds with SP2 and nested alpha and beta constant primers. TCRdb re-analysed the 5' RACE reads in MiXCR, keeping a single row per CDR3 protein. The data show tens of thousands of distinct CDR3 sequences, with 6.5% to 9% seen just once and roughly 19% held by the top ten. This CDR3 is built from 11 residues. Germline V gives CDR1 MNHEY, CDR2 SVGAGI. The ends were cut back, 8 bases at V and 7 bases at J, with 6 bases in the middle. This clonotype was seen more than once but under ten times.

The TCR was taken from a female donor in good health. The chain is built from TRBV6-5 and TRBJ1-6; D ambiguous. CDR3 in amino acids: CASGLNSPLHF. CDR3 DNA sequence: TGTGCCAGCGGGTTAAATTCACCCCTCCACTTT.